The 28 T cell receptor beta chains in this list originate from one sample, sequenced in a study of blood T cells in healthy people across ages (dated by TCRdb to about 2015). Libraries were made using 5' RACE. The sequencer was an Illumina HiSeq 2500. A second about 7 to 12 cycle PCR used a sample-barcoded 5' primer and a J-beta primer mix. Using fastp trimming at Q25 and MiXCR clonotype assembly, TCRdb reanalyzed the public sequencing data and kept in-frame beta chains. All rows with the same CDR3 protein become a single entry with the most common DNA and genes. For this sample there are around 780,000 distinct CDR3 sequences; 56% appear just once. The top ten hold 20% to 30% of the sample. The sample was blood. All receptors derive from a man aged 40-49 years in good health.

The chain has TRBV6-6 and TRBJ1-6; a weak D match, TRBD1 (6 bases). Germline assignment: CDR1 MNHNY and CDR2 SVGAGI (reference sequence). CDR3 size: 14 residues. V lost 6 bases, J lost 9 bases, and 15 bases lay in between. The chain's CDR3 is CASRPDRSPSPLHF. CDR3 DNA sequence: TGTGCCAGCAGACCTGACAGGTCCCCTTCACCCCTCCACTTT.

The chain combines TRBV9 with TRBJ2-6, with D perhaps matching TRBD1 (6 bases). CDR3 size: 16 residues. The germline gives CDR1 SGDLS, CDR2 YYNGEE. V was cut by 2 bases and J by 3 bases, with 12 bases left in between. The CDR3 nucleotides read TGTGCCAGCAGCGTTTACAGGGCTGGTGGGGCCAACGTCCTGACTTTC. This codes for CASSVYRAGGANVLTF.

The chain employs TRBV6-2 or TRBV6-3 and TRBJ2-1; the match to TRBD1 covers 8 bases. Germline-derived CDR1 and CDR2 are MNHEY and SVGEGT. The CDR3 covers 23 residues. After removal of 6 bases from V and 1 base from J, the junction contained 29 bases not matched to a gene. The CDR3 region has the DNA TGTGCCAGCAGCTTTCCCCGCGGGGAGCAGGGTCCTTCCAGGACAGGGTCCTACAATGAGCAGTTCTTC. This sequence encodes CASSFPRGEQGPSRTGSYNEQFF.

The chain recombines TRBV24-1 with TRBJ1-2; D remains ambiguous. V was pared by 1 base and J by 4 bases, with 6 bases between. The CDR3 loop spans 13 amino acids. Per germline, CDR1 KGHDR and CDR2 SFDVKD. Written as DNA, the CDR3 is TGTGCCACCAGTGATTTCAGAGGCTATGGCTACACCTTC. Amino acid sequence: CATSDFRGYGYTF.

The chain joins TRBV12-3 or TRBV12-4 to TRBJ2-4; 10 nucleotides align to TRBD2. The J call is in doubt because the DNA end fits TRBJ2-5 better. The CDR3 totals 16 residues. The CDR3 loop reads CASSLLQAGGGETQYF. CDR3 bases: TGTGCCAGCAGTTTACTTCAAGCGGGAGGGGGGGAGACCCAGTACTTC.

The chain is built from TRBV6-5 and TRBJ1-1; D perhaps matches TRBD1 (5 bases). The CDR3 runs 14 residues. Germline V lookup: CDR1 MNHEY, CDR2 SVGAGI. The V end lost 5 bases, the J end lost 4 bases, and 14 bases lay between the germline ends. The CDR3 coding sequence is TGTGCCAGCAGTCCTTTTTCCAGGGCCACTGAAGCTTTCTTT. Translating it yields CASSPFSRATEAFF.

This chain connects TRBV9 to TRBJ2-7; D could derive from TRBD1 or TRBD2 (5 bases each). CDR3 length: 13 amino acids. Trimming shortened V by 0 bases and J by 11 bases, and 15 bases separated the two germline ends. The germline gives CDR1 SGDLS, CDR2 YYNGEE. The chain's CDR3 is CASSVEGLGTEYF. CDR3 nucleotides: TGTGCCAGCAGCGTAGAGGGCCTCGGGACCGAGTACTTC.

The rearrangement joins TRBV11-1 to TRBJ2-7; 7 bases are shared with TRBD1. Germline CDR1 and CDR2: SGHAT and FQDESV (reference sequence). The CDR3 loop spans 16 amino acids. Unmatched junction bases numbered 14, after V lost 5 bases and J lost 4 bases. The DNA for the CDR3 is TGTGCCAGCAGCCCTCGGGACAGCAGACAGTCTTACGAGCAGTACTTC. Translated, it gives CASSPRDSRQSYEQYF.

This clonotype was found a few times. CDR3 nucleotides: TGCAGTGCTAGAGCCCCAGGCGGGAAGCGGAAGGAGCAGTACTTC. Protein sequence: CSARAPGGKRKEQYF. The chain couples TRBV20-1 to TRBJ2-4; D possibly corresponds to TRBD2 (6 bases). Germline V gene sequence: CDR1 DFQATT, CDR2 SNEGSKA (reference sequence). Deletions cut 1 base from V and 13 bases from J, with 23 bases between. This CDR3 comprises 15 residues.

At least ten counts were recorded for this clonotype. A read error is possible here, since a much larger clone lies one base away. V usage is TRBV5-1 and J usage is TRBJ2-3; 14 nucleotides match TRBD2. CDR3 length: 15 amino acids. V trimming: 3 bases; J trimming: 4 bases; junction bases outside the gene matches: 1. CDR1 is SGHRS and CDR2 is YFSETQ in the germline V gene. The CDR3 sequence: CASSWGLAGADTQYF. Written as DNA, the CDR3 is TGCGCCAGCAGCTGGGGACTAGCGGGAGCAGATACGCAGTATTTT.

This clonotype was found once. The genes are TRBV5-1 and TRBJ2-3; TRBD2 agrees at 15 bases. The V gene end was trimmed by 3 bases and the J gene end by 0 bases; junction bases not matched to a gene: 8. Per the germline V gene, CDR1 is SGHRS and CDR2 is YFSETQ. This CDR3 has 19 amino acids. The CDR3 loop reads CASSSGLAGGKSSTDTQYF. CDR3 in DNA: TGCGCCAGCAGCTCCGGACTAGCGGGGGGGAAATCTAGCACAGATACGCAGTATTTT. Full variable domain (remainder filled in from reference TRBV5-1 and TRBJ2-3): KAGVTQTPRYLIKTRGQQVTLSCSPISGHRSVSWYQQTPGQGLQFLFEYFSETQRNKGNFPGRFSGRQFSNSRSEMNVSTLELGDSALYLCASSSGLAGGKSSTDTQYFGPGTRLTVL.

This clonotype was observed a single time. The chain recombines TRBV29-1 with TRBJ2-1, with 7 bases matching TRBD1. Germline CDR1 reads SQVTM; CDR2 reads ANQGSEA. CDR3 length equals 13 residues. J was trimmed by 2 bases and V by 4 bases; bases with no gene match: 2. The CDR3: CSVGQGAYNEQFF. Here the CDR3 DNA reads TGCAGCGTTGGACAGGGTGCCTACAATGAGCAGTTCTTC.

The CDR3 spells CSVGAGGPFSSYNEQYF. The CDR3, as DNA: TGCAGCGTTGGAGCGGGAGGGCCGTTTAGCTCCTACAATGAGCAGTACTTC. This chain uses TRBV29-1 with TRBJ2-1; 10 nucleotides match TRBD2. Matching the DNA end better, TRBJ2-7 makes the J call doubtful. Per the germline V gene, CDR1 is SQVTM and CDR2 is ANQGSEA. The CDR3 is made up of 17 amino acids.

This clonotype was observed once. The V and J genes are TRBV10-3 and TRBJ2-5, with D hard to call. The end of the DNA fits TRBJ2-7 better, so the J call may be wrong. CDR1 and CDR2 (germline): ENHRY, SYGVKD. The CDR3 loop spans 15 amino acids. CDR3 in amino acids: CAISESTEVFYEQYF. CDR3 nucleotide sequence: TGTGCCATCAGTGAGTCTACAGAGGTCTTCTACGAGCAGTACTTC.

The CDR3 sequence is CATSREGLRDRILSGANVLTF. For the CDR3, the DNA is TGTGCCACCAGCAGAGAGGGCCTTCGGGACAGGATACTATCTGGGGCCAACGTCCTGACTTTC. The chain couples TRBV15 to TRBJ2-6, with TRBD1 matching 8 bases. The germline V gene encodes CDR1 LNHNV and CDR2 YYDKDF (reference sequence). CDR3 length: 21 residues. The V and J ends lost 0 bases and 1 base, in that order; junction bases with no gene match: 14. Variable domain in full (rest from reference TRBV15 and TRBJ2-6): DAMVIQNPRYQVTQFGKPVTLSCSQTLNHNVMYWYQQKSSQAPKLLFHYYDKDFNNEADTPDNFQSRRPNTSFCFLDIRSPGLGDTAMYLCATSREGLRDRILSGANVLTFGAGSRLTVL.

This clonotype was picked up a small number of times. The rearrangement joins TRBV29-1 to TRBJ2-1, with D unresolved. The CDR3 loop spans 11 amino acids. V gave up 4 bases and J gave up 12 bases, with 13 bases separating them. CDR1 is SQVTM and CDR2 is ANQGSEA in the germline V gene. In nucleotides, the CDR3 is TGCAGCGTTGGGGTATCCCAGATGCAGTTCTTC. Protein sequence: CSVGVSQMQFF.

The V call is TRBV10-3, the J call TRBJ1-2; TRBD1 matches 8 bases. Germline V CDR1 and CDR2: ENHRY, SYGVKD. The CDR3 extends over 14 amino acids. After removal of 3 bases from V and 6 bases from J, the junction contained 6 bases not matched to a gene. In DNA, the CDR3 is TGTGCCATCAGTGATTCAGGGGGCAGGAATGGCTACACCTTC. Its translation: CAISDSGGRNGYTF.

The J gene is TRBJ1-2, the V gene TRBV9; D remains ambiguous. Germline lookup yields CDR1 SGDLS and CDR2 YYNGEE. Trimming took off 0 bases at V and 4 bases at J, with 4 bases between the two ends. CDR3 length: 12 residues. This CDR3 reads CASSVEFYGYTF. Here the CDR3 DNA reads TGTGCCAGCAGCGTAGAATTCTATGGCTACACCTTC.

The J gene is TRBJ2-1, the V gene TRBV14, with 9 positions matching TRBD2. Germline assignment: CDR1 SGHDN and CDR2 FVKESK. The trim removed 2 bases at V and 9 bases at J, leaving 8 bases unmatched. The CDR3 runs to 15 residues. The CDR3 is CASSQRLAGLGEQFF. The DNA for the CDR3 is TGTGCCAGCAGCCAACGTCTAGCGGGACTTGGTGAGCAGTTCTTC.

This clonotype was observed a few times. The chain is built from TRBV12-3 or TRBV12-4 and TRBJ2-5; TRBD1 agrees at 7 bases. The CDR3 contains 12 residues. J lost 2 bases, V lost 6 bases, and 0 bases had no gene match. CDR3 in amino acids: CASRGQQETQYF. In nucleotides, the CDR3 is TGTGCCAGCAGGGGACAGCAAGAGACCCAGTACTTC.

This clonotype was counted between two and nine times. The chain has TRBV29-1 and TRBJ2-4; D remains unclear. V was pared by 1 base and J by 13 bases, with 17 bases between. CDR3 length equals 13 residues. From germline, CDR1 is SQVTM and CDR2 ANQGSEA. This chain's CDR3 is CSVEGMDRVEQYF. For the CDR3, the DNA is TGCAGCGTTGAAGGGATGGACCGAGTGGAGCAGTACTTC.

This clonotype was found a few times. This chain links TRBV7-2 with TRBJ2-5; TRBD2 matches 7 bases. This CDR3 is built from 14 residues. Germline CDR1 is SGHTA and CDR2 is FQGNSA. V was pared by 5 bases and J by 3 bases, with 6 bases of the junction left unmatched. CDR3 sequence (DNA): TGTGCCAGCAGCCGGGACTACCGTGAAGAGACCCAGTACTTC. This sequence encodes CASSRDYREETQYF.

This clonotype has more than one count but fewer than ten. The chain couples TRBV4-3 to TRBJ1-2; D might be TRBD1 (5 bases). Deletions cut 0 bases from V and 4 bases from J, with 9 bases between. The CDR3 length is 14 residues. Germline V gene sequence: CDR1 LGHNA, CDR2 YSLEER. This CDR3 reads CASSQEAGFYGYTF. The CDR3 bases are TGCGCCAGCAGCCAAGAAGCAGGGTTCTATGGCTACACCTTC.

This rearrangement joins TRBV4-1 to TRBJ2-1; D call uncertain. The CDR3 consists of 14 residues. Germline-derived CDR1 and CDR2 are MGHRA and YSYEKL. Trimming took off 1 base at V and 9 bases at J, with 13 bases between the two ends. The CDR3 DNA follows: TGCGCCAGCAGCCAAGGGCCCTCCGGCACTGAGCAGTTCTTC. Translation: CASSQGPSGTEQFF.

The chain uses TRBV14 and TRBJ2-5; tentatively, D is TRBD2 (5 bases). CDR3 length: 16 amino acids. Germline CDR1 and CDR2: SGHDN and FVKESK. Trimming pared 1 base from V and 11 bases from J, leaving 23 bases between. As DNA, the CDR3 is TGTGCCAGCAGCCAAGCCTGGCGGGCGAAGCCCAATGAGCAGTACTTC. Amino acid sequence: CASSQAWRAKPNEQYF.

The chain combines TRBV20-1 with TRBJ2-7; a weak D match, TRBD1 (6 bases). The V and J ends lost 0 bases and 4 bases respectively, with 19 bases between them. Germline CDR1 reads DFQATT; CDR2 reads SNEGSKA (reference sequence). This CDR3 is 16 amino acids long. CDR3 sequence reads: CSARDPQGLGVYEQYF. The CDR3 region has the DNA TGCAGTGCTAGAGACCCACAGGGCCTCGGGGTGTACGAGCAGTACTTC.

This clonotype occurred a few times. J is TRBJ1-2 and V is TRBV5-1, with 7 bases lining up with TRBD1. Germline trimming cut 1 base from V and 8 bases from J; bases unmatched to any gene: 8. The germline V gene encodes CDR1 SGHRS and CDR2 YFSETQ. This CDR3 contains 14 residues. The DNA for the CDR3 is TGCGCCAGCAGCTTGCGGGGGGACAGTCGAGGCTACACCTTC. Amino acids: CASSLRGDSRGYTF.

The CDR3 nucleotides read TGTGCCAGCAGCAGGACAGGGACCGGGGCCAACGTCCTGACTTTC. Protein: CASSRTGTGANVLTF. The chain couples TRBV7-3 to TRBJ2-6, with 8 nucleotides matching TRBD1. Trimming took 5 bases from V and 4 from J; bases not matched to a gene: 4. Per the germline V gene, CDR1 is SGHTA and CDR2 is FQGTGA. CDR3 length equals 15 residues. The whole variable domain, remainder taken from reference TRBV7-3 and TRBJ2-6, is GAGVSQTPSNKVTEKGKYVELRCDPISGHTALYWYRQSLGQGPEFLIYFQGTGAADDSGLPNDRFFAVRPEGSVSTLKIQRTERGDSAVYLCASSRTGTGANVLTFGAGSRLTVL.